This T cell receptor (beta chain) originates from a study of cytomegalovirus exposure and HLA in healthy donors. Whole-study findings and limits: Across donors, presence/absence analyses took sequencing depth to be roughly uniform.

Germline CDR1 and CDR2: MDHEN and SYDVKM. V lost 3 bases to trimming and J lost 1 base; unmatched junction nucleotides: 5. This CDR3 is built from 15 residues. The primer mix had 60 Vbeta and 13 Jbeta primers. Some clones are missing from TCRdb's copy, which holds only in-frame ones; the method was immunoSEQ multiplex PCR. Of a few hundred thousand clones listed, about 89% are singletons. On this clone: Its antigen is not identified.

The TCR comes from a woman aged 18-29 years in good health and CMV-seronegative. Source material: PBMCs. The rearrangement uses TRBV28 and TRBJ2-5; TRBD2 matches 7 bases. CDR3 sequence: CASSFPSGFQETQYF. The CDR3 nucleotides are TGTGCCAGCAGTTTCCCTAGCGGTTTCCAAGAGACCCAGTACTTC. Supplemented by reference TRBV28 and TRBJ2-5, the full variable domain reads DVKVTQSSRYLVKRTGEKVFLECVQDMDHENMFWYRQDPGLGLRLIYFSYDVKMKEKGDIPEGYSVSREKKERFSLILESASTNQTSMYLCASSFPSGFQETQYFGPGTRLLVL.